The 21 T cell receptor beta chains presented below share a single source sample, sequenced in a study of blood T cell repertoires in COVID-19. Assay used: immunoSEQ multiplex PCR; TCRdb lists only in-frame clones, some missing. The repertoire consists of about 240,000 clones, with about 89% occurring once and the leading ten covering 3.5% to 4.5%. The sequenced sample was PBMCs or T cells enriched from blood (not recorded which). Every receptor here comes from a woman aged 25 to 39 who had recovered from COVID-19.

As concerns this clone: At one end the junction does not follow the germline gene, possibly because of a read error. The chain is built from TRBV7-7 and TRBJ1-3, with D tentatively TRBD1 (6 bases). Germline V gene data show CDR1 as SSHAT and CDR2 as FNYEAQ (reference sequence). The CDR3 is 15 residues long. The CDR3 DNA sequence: TGTGCTAGCAGCTCCTCCCAGGGGCCTGGAAACACCATATATTTT. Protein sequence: CASSSSQGPGNTIYF.

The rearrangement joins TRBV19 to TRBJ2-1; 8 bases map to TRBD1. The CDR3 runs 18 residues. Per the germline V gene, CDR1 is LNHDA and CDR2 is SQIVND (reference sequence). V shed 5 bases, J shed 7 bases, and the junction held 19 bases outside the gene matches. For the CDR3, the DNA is TGTGCCAGTAGTGCGCGGGGACAGGTTCGGGTGAGGGGGAATGAGCAGTTCTTC. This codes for CASSARGQVRVRGNEQFF.

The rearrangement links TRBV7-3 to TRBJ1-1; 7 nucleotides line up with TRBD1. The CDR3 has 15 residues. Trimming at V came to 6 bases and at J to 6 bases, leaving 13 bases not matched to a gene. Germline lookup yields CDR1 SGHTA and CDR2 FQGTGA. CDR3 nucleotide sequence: TGTGCCAGCAGTACAGGGGCGGCGGGAGGCGCTGAAGCTTTCTTT. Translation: CASSTGAAGGAEAFF.

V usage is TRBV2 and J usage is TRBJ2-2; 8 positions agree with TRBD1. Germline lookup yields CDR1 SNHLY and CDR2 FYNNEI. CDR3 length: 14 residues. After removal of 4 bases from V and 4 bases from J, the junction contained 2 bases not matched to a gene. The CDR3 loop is CASSGQGFTGELFF. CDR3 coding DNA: TGTGCCAGCAGTGGACAGGGGTTCACCGGGGAGCTGTTTTTT.

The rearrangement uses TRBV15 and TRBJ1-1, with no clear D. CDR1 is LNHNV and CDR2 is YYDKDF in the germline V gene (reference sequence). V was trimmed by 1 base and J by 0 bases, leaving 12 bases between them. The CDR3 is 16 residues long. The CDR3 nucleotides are TGTGCCACCAGCAGAGTTAGGGTCGGGGTGAACACTGAAGCTTTCTTT. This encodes CATSRVRVGVNTEAFF.

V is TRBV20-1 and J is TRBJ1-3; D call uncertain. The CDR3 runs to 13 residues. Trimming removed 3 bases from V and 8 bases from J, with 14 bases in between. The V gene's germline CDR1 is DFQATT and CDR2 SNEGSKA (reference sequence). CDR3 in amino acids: CSASLPGGDTIYF. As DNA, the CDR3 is TGCAGTGCTAGTCTCCCGGGAGGTGACACCATATATTTT.

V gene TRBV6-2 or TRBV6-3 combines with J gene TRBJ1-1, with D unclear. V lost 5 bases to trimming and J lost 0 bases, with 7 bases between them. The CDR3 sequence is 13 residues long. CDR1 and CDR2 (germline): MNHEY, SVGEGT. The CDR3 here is CASSLGMNTEAFF. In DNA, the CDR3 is TGTGCCAGCAGTCTCGGTATGAACACTGAAGCTTTCTTT.

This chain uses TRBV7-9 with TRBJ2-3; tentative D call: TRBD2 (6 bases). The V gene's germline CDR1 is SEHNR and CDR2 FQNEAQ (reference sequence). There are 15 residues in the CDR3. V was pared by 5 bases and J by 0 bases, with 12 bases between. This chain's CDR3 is CASSISGRSTDTQYF. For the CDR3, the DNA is TGTGCCAGCAGCATCAGCGGGCGTAGCACAGATACGCAGTATTTT.

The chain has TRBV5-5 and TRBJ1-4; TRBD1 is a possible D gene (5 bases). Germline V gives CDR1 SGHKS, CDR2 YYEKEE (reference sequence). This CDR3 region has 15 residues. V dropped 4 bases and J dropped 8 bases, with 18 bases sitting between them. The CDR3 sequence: CASSTPAGEVEKLFF. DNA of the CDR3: TGTGCCAGCAGCACCCCGGCGGGGGAAGTGGAAAAACTGTTTTTT.

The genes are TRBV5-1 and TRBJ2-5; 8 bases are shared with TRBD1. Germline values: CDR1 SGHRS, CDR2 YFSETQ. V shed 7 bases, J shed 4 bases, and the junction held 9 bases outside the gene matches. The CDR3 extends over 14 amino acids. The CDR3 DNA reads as TGCGCCAGCGCCGCACCAGGGGGCGGAGAGACCCAGTACTTC. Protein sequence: CASAAPGGGETQYF.

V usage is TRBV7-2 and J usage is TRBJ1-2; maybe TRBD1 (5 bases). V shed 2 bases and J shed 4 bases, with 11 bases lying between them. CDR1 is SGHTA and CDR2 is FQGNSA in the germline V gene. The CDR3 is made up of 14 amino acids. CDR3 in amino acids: CASSLKQESYGYTF. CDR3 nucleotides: TGTGCCAGCAGCTTAAAACAGGAAAGCTATGGCTACACCTTC. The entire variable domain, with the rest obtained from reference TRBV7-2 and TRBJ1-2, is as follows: GAGVSQSPSNKVTEKGKDVELRCDPISGHTALYWYRQSLGQGLEFLIYFQGNSAPDKSGLPSDRFSAERTGGSVSTLTIQRTQQEDSAVYLCASSLKQESYGYTFGSGTRLTVV.

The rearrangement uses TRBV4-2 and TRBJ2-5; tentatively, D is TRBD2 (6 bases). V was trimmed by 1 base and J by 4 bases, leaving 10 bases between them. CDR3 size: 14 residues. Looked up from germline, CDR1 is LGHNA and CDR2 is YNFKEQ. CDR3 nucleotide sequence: TGTGCCAGCAGCCAAGGCCAGGGAGGAGAGACCCAGTACTTC. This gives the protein CASSQGQGGETQYF.

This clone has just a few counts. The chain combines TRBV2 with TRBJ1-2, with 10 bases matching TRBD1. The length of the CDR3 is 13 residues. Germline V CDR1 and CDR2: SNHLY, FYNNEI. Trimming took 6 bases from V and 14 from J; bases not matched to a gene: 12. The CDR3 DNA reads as TGTGCCAGCAGAGGCGGACAGGGGGGTCTTGGGACCTTC. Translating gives CASRGGQGGLGTF.

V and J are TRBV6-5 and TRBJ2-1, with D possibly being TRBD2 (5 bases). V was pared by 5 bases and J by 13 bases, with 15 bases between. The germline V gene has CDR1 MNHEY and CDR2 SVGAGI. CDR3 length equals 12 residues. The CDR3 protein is CASSLSPGNQFF. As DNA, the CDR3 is TGTGCCAGCAGTCTATCGCCGGGAAATCAGTTCTTC.

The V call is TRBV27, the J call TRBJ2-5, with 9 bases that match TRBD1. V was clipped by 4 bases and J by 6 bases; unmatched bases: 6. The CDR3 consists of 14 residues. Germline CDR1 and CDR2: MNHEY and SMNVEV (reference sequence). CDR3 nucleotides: TGTGCCAGCAGTTCGGGACAGGGAGGCCAGACCCAGTACTTC. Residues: CASSSGQGGQTQYF.

The CDR3 sequence is CASSRLGPWNTEAFF. The CDR3 region has the DNA TGTGCCAGCAGCCGCCTGGGGCCCTGGAACACTGAAGCTTTCTTT. The chain has TRBV14 and TRBJ1-1, with D possibly being TRBD1 (5 bases). Germline V gene lookup returns CDR1 SGHDN and CDR2 FVKESK. There are 15 residues in the CDR3. Trimming stripped 4 bases from V and 1 base from J, with 13 bases between. The entire variable domain, with the rest obtained from reference TRBV14 and TRBJ1-1, is as follows: EAGVTQFPSHSVIEKGQTVTLRCDPISGHDNLYWYRRVMGKEIKFLLHFVKESKQDESGMPNNRFLAERTGGTYSTLKVQPAELEDSGVYFCASSRLGPWNTEAFFGQGTRLTVV.

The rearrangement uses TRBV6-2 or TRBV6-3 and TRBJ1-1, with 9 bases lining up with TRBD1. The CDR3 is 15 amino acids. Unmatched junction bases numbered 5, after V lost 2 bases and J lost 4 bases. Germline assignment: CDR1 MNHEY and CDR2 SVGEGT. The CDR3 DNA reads TGTGCCAGCAGTTACCTTGACAGGGGGGCCACTGAAGCTTTCTTT. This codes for CASSYLDRGATEAFF.

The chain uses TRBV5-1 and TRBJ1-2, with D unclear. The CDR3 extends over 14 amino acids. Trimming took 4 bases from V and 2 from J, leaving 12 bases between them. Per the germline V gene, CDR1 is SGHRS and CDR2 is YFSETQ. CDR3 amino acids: CASSTDGRNYGYTF. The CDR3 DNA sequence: TGCGCCAGCAGCACGGACGGGAGAAACTATGGCTACACCTTC.

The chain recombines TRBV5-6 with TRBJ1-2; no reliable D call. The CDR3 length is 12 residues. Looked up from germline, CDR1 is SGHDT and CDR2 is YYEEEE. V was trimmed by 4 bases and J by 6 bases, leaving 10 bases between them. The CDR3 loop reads CASSESSDGYTF. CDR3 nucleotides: TGTGCCAGCAGCGAATCGTCAGATGGCTACACCTTC.

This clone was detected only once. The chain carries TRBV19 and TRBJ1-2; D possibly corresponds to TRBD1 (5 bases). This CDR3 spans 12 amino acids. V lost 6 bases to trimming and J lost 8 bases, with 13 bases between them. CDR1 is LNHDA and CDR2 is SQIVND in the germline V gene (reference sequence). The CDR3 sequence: CASRVMQGGYTF. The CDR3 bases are TGTGCCAGTAGGGTGATGCAGGGCGGCTACACCTTC. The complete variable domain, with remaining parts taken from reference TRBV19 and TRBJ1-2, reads DGGITQSPKYLFRKEGQNVTLSCEQNLNHDAMYWYRQDPGQGLRLIYYSQIVNDFQKGDIAEGYSVSREKKESFPLTVTSAQKNPTAFYLCASRVMQGGYTFGSGTRLTVV.

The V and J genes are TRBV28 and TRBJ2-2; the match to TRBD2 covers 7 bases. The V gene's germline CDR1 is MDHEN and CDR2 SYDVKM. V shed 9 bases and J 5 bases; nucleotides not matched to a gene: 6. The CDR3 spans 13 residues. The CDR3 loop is CASSGGGTGELFF. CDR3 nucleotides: TGTGCCAGTAGTGGGGGAGGGACCGGGGAGCTGTTTTTT.